Listed below are T cell receptor beta chains from one sample, sequenced in a study of cytomegalovirus exposure and HLA in healthy donors. Sequencing used immunoSEQ multiplex PCR; TCRdb keeps in-frame clones, though not all of them. The sample has 150,000 to 200,000 clones; 80% to 90% are singletons. Sequencing was carried out using PBMCs. The receptors originated from a girl aged 10-17 years in good health and CMV-seropositive. CDR3s include the opening cysteine and the closing phenylalanine or tryptophan. The order of the fields is clone size, V gene, J gene, D gene, CDR3 protein, CDR3 DNA. D genes are given only for firm matches. A clone size is listed for some rows: how often the clone was seen (once, few, many), or a class if it is expanded.

clone size: once; V gene: TRBV6-6; J gene: TRBJ1-1; D gene: TRBD1; CDR3 protein: CASSAARQGIVSGAFF; CDR3 DNA: TGTGCCAGCAGTGCCGCTCGACAGGGGATTGTATCAGGGGCTTTCTTT
clone size: once; V gene: TRBV27; J gene: TRBJ2-7; D gene: TRBD2; CDR3 protein: CASSPRMGAGFYEQYF; CDR3 DNA: TGTGCCAGCAGTCCCCGGATGGGAGCGGGGTTTTACGAGCAGTACTTC
clone size: once; V gene: TRBV5-4; J gene: TRBJ1-1; D gene: TRBD1; CDR3 protein: CASRRDRENTEAFF; CDR3 DNA: TGTGCCAGCAGGCGGGACAGGGAGAACACTGAAGCTTTCTTT
clone size: NA; V gene: TRBV7-3; J gene: TRBJ1-1; D gene: NA; CDR3 protein: CASSSAGGLGTEAFF; CDR3 DNA: TGTGCCAGCAGCTCTGCGGGGGGGCTAGGCACTGAAGCTTTCTTT
clone size: once; V gene: TRBV9; J gene: TRBJ2-7; D gene: NA; CDR3 protein: CASSVAETLGYEQYF; CDR3 DNA: TGTGCCAGCAGCGTAGCGGAGACTTTGGGCTACGAGCAGTACTTC
clone size: NA; V gene: TRBV10-3; J gene: TRBJ2-1; D gene: NA; CDR3 protein: CAISESQGRSYNEQFF; CDR3 DNA: TGTGCCATCAGTGAGTCTCAGGGCCGCTCCTACAATGAGCAGTTCTTC
clone size: few; V gene: TRBV6-1; J gene: TRBJ1-5; D gene: TRBD1; CDR3 protein: CASSEAPGGQQPQHF; CDR3 DNA: TGTGCCAGCAGTGAAGCGCCAGGGGGCCAGCAGCCCCAGCATTTT
clone size: NA; V gene: TRBV7-6; J gene: TRBJ1-2; D gene: TRBD1; CDR3 protein: CASSRDRIRGYTF; CDR3 DNA: TGTGCCAGCAGCCGGGACAGGATACGGGGCTACACCTTC
clone size: NA; V gene: TRBV2; J gene: TRBJ1-4; D gene: NA; CDR3 protein: CASSPRSHEKLFF; CDR3 DNA: TGTGCCAGCAGTCCCAGATCCCATGAAAAACTGTTTTTT
clone size: few; V gene: TRBV4-1; J gene: TRBJ2-3; D gene: TRBD2; CDR3 protein: CASSQLAGAADTQYF; CDR3 DNA: TGCGCCAGCAGCCAACTAGCGGGGGCGGCGGATACGCAGTATTTT
clone size: once; V gene: TRBV2; J gene: TRBJ1-1; D gene: NA; CDR3 protein: CASSDGGQTLAFF; CDR3 DNA: TGTGCCAGCAGTGACGGAGGGCAGACTTTAGCTTTCTTT
clone size: NA; V gene: TRBV2; J gene: TRBJ2-1; D gene: TRBD2; CDR3 protein: CASSGDLGLAGTKPHNEQFF; CDR3 DNA: TGTGCCAGCAGTGGCGACCTTGGACTAGCGGGAACCAAACCACACAATGAGCAGTTCTTC
clone size: NA; V gene: TRBV5-4; J gene: TRBJ1-6; D gene: NA; CDR3 protein: CASSGGQKNSPLHF; CDR3 DNA: TGTGCCAGCAGCGGAGGACAGAAAAATTCACCCCTCCACTTT
clone size: NA; V gene: TRBV15; J gene: TRBJ2-5; D gene: TRBD1; CDR3 protein: CATSRDRGQETQYF; CDR3 DNA: TGTGCCACCAGCCGGGACAGGGGACAAGAGACCCAGTACTTC
clone size: NA; V gene: TRBV9; J gene: TRBJ1-2; D gene: TRBD1; CDR3 protein: CASSELDRGLYTGYTF; CDR3 DNA: TGTGCCAGCAGCGAACTGGACAGGGGTTTATATACTGGCTACACCTTC